The 22 T cell receptor beta chains reported below all come from one sample, sequenced in a study of regulatory T cells in long-lasting Graves disease. Time point described: newly diagnosed GD, antithyroid drugs for less than 3 months. PBMC-extracted RNA yielded the TCR library. Sequencing libraries for TCR beta were prepared with iRepertoire HTBI primers and Arm-PCR of CDR3 regions. TCRdb itself ran the multiplex PCR reads through MiXCR, one entry per CDR3 protein. The sample consists of about 620,000 distinct CDR3 sequences, roughly 15% of them appearing once. The sample also formed part of further work on T cells in Graves' hyperthyroidism and ophthalmopathy.

The sequenced sample was peripheral blood mononuclear cells (PBMCs), obtained at new diagnosis, from a patient treated with antithyroid drugs. These receptors were obtained from a woman aged 30 to 39 with Graves disease.

The DNA of the CDR3 is TGTGCCAGCGGTCAGGGCGGCGGGTACGAGCAGTACTTC. Translating it yields CASGQGGGYEQYF. The genes are TRBV2 and TRBJ2-7, with D possibly called TRBD1 or TRBD2 (5 bases each). Trimming took off 8 bases at V and 4 bases at J, with 15 bases between the two ends. The CDR3 is 13 amino acids. Germline values: CDR1 SNHLY, CDR2 FYNNEI.

This clonotype occurred a few times. This sequence joins TRBV28 and TRBJ1-2, with a tentative D call TRBD1 (6 bases). This CDR3 has 14 residues. Trimming took off 5 bases at V and 1 base at J, with 11 bases between the two ends. Germline CDR1 is MDHEN and CDR2 is SYDVKM. The CDR3 coding sequence is TGTGCCAGCAGTCAGGGGCCAAATAACTATGGCTACACCTTC. Its protein product is CASSQGPNNYGYTF.

This clonotype was detected many times. The chain is built from TRBV7-8 and TRBJ1-5; tentative D call: TRBD1 (6 bases). Trimming stripped 5 bases from V and 3 bases from J, with 17 bases between. The CDR3 sequence is 16 residues long. The germline V gene encodes CDR1 SGHVS and CDR2 FQNEAQ. CDR3 sequence: CASSLEQGMANQPQHF. The CDR3, as DNA: TGTGCCAGCAGCCTCGAACAGGGAATGGCCAATCAGCCCCAGCATTTT.

The chain links TRBV20-1 to TRBJ2-3; D is uncertain. The CDR3 spans 13 residues. Germline CDR1 reads DFQATT; CDR2 reads SNEGSKA (reference sequence). Trimming took 3 bases from V and 2 from J, leaving 9 bases between them. Here the CDR3 DNA reads TGCAGTGCTAGGGAAGCCAACACAGATACGCAGTATTTT. Translation gives CSAREANTDTQYF.

The sample holds many counts of this clonotype. The chain recombines TRBV7-9 with TRBJ1-1; D is unresolved. There are 14 residues in the CDR3. V lost 2 bases and J 1 base, leaving 8 bases between the germline ends. Germline V CDR1 and CDR2: SEHNR, FQNEAQ (reference sequence). Written as DNA, the CDR3 is TGTGCCAGCAGCTTAAGTAGGACGAACACTGAAGCTTTCTTT. Translated, it gives CASSLSRTNTEAFF.

This clonotype was counted only a few times. J is TRBJ1-2 and V is TRBV7-2; D is ambiguous. Germline loops: CDR1 SGHTA, CDR2 FQGNSA. V was shortened by 4 bases and J by 2 bases, with 11 bases between the two germline ends. The length of the CDR3 is 14 residues. The CDR3 loop reads CASSSPVRNYGYTF. Here the CDR3 DNA reads TGTGCCAGCAGCTCCCCAGTAAGAAACTATGGCTACACCTTC.

This clonotype was counted at least ten times. The J gene is TRBJ1-2, the V gene TRBV29-1, with a weak D call TRBD1 (6 bases). Trimming removed 1 base from V and 7 bases from J, with 19 bases in between. The CDR3 sequence is 15 residues long. Germline lookup yields CDR1 SQVTM and CDR2 ANQGSEA. The CDR3 region has the DNA TGCAGCGTTGAAGGGGGGAGTCAGGGGCCACGTGGCTACACCTTC. Translating gives CSVEGGSQGPRGYTF.

This clonotype was detected many times. V and J are TRBV2 and TRBJ2-7; D is perhaps TRBD1 (5 bases). The V gene lost 7 bases and the J gene lost 4 bases, with 14 bases spanning the gap. The CDR3 is made up of 13 amino acids. Germline loops: CDR1 SNHLY, CDR2 FYNNEI. The CDR3 region has the DNA TGTGCCAGCATGGAAACAGGTCATTACGAGCAGTACTTC. Its translation is CASMETGHYEQYF.

Worth noting for this clonotype: A much larger clone is a single base away; this may be a read error. The rearrangement joins TRBV7-2 to TRBJ2-7; D might be TRBD1 (6 bases). Trimming took off 5 bases at V and 7 bases at J, with 18 bases between the two ends. Looked up from germline, CDR1 is SGHTA and CDR2 is FQGNSA. The CDR3 runs to 14 residues. CDR3 sequence (DNA): TGTGCCAGCAGCCCCACAGGGCCCGTGGGAGAGCAGTACTTC. It is translated as CASSPTGPVGEQYF. The full variable domain, rest sourced from reference TRBV7-2 and TRBJ2-7, is GAGVSQSPSNKVTEKGKDVELRCDPISGHTALYWYRQSLGQGLEFLIYFQGNSAPDKSGLPSDRFSAERTGGSVSTLTIQRTQQEDSAVYLCASSPTGPVGEQYFGPGTRLTVT.

This clonotype was counted at least ten times. The rearrangement joins TRBV5-1 to TRBJ1-1, with 8 bases identical to TRBD1. From germline, CDR1 is SGHRS and CDR2 YFSETQ. The CDR3 extends over 14 amino acids. V lost 4 bases to trimming and J lost 3 bases; unmatched junction nucleotides: 5. The CDR3 region has the DNA TGCGCCAGCAGCAACGGACAGGGAGACACTGAAGCTTTCTTT. Its translation is CASSNGQGDTEAFF.

The sample holds many counts of this clonotype. The J gene is TRBJ2-7, the V gene TRBV28, with TRBD1 matching 9 bases. Germline lookup yields CDR1 MDHEN and CDR2 SYDVKM. Unmatched junction bases numbered 7, after V lost 1 base and J lost 6 bases. The CDR3 is made up of 15 amino acids. CDR3 loop: CASSLYGTGLGEQYF. CDR3 sequence (DNA): TGTGCCAGCAGTTTATACGGGACAGGGTTGGGCGAGCAGTACTTC.

There are many counts of this clonotype. J is TRBJ2-3 and V is TRBV2; 10 nucleotides agree with TRBD2. CDR3 length: 17 residues. Trimming at V came to 2 bases and at J to 3 bases, leaving 8 bases not matched to a gene. Germline assignment: CDR1 SNHLY and CDR2 FYNNEI. In nucleotides, the CDR3 is TGTGCCAGCAGTGAAAGTCGGGGACTAGCGAATACAGATACGCAGTATTTT. This encodes CASSESRGLANTDTQYF. The full variable domain, with the rest looked up from reference TRBV2 and TRBJ2-3, is EPEVTQTPSHQVTQMGQEVILRCVPISNHLYFYWYRQILGQKVEFLVSFYNNEISEKSEIFDDQFSVERPDGSNFTLKIRSTKLEDSAMYFCASSESRGLANTDTQYFGPGTRLTVL.

In its sample, this clonotype was seen once. This chain links TRBV9 with TRBJ1-2; D is ambiguous. Germline V CDR1 and CDR2: SGDLS, YYNGEE. V was trimmed by 2 bases and J by 5 bases, leaving 13 bases between them. This CDR3 region has 14 residues. The CDR3 region is CASSVGPDGYGYTF. The CDR3 DNA reads as TGTGCCAGCAGCGTTGGACCTGACGGGTATGGCTACACCTTC. The full variable domain, completed using reference TRBV9 and TRBJ1-2, is DSGVTQTPKHLITATGQRVTLRCSPRSGDLSVYWYQQSLDQGLQFLIQYYNGEERAKGNILERFSAQQFPDLHSELNLSSLELGDSALYFCASSVGPDGYGYTFGSGTRLTVV.

This clonotype was found a few times. The rearrangement joins TRBV12-3 or TRBV12-4 to TRBJ2-7; D gene ambiguous. The ends were cut back, 2 bases at V and 5 bases at J, with 10 bases in the middle. This CDR3 comprises 13 residues. In DNA, the CDR3 is TGTGCCAGCAGTTTAAATTCCGGGCACGAGCAGTACTTC. Its protein product is CASSLNSGHEQYF.

This sequence joins TRBV10-3 and TRBJ1-2; no clear D gene. The CDR3 length is 14 residues. The germline V gene encodes CDR1 ENHRY and CDR2 SYGVKD. Trimming cost V 3 bases and J 1 base, with 9 bases left between them. The CDR3 nucleotides are TGTGCCATCAGTGACGCAAAAAATAACTATGGCTACACCTTC. This sequence encodes CAISDAKNNYGYTF.

This clonotype has ten or more counts. V usage is TRBV10-3 and J usage is TRBJ2-3; 9 nucleotides agree with TRBD2. Looked up from germline, CDR1 is ENHRY and CDR2 is SYGVKD. CDR3 length: 14 amino acids. After removal of 8 bases from V and 4 bases from J, the junction contained 7 bases not matched to a gene. The CDR3 coding sequence is TGTGCCATCGGGGTAGCGGGAGCCGCAGATACGCAGTATTTT. Protein sequence: CAIGVAGAADTQYF.

This clonotype has at least ten counts. The chain carries TRBV29-1 and TRBJ2-1; TRBD1 is a possible D gene (5 bases). The CDR3 runs 13 residues. V dropped 3 bases and J dropped 2 bases, with 8 bases sitting between them. Looked up from germline, CDR1 is SQVTM and CDR2 is ANQGSEA. The chain's CDR3 is CSVDWGTYNEQFF. As DNA, the CDR3 is TGCAGCGTTGACTGGGGCACCTACAATGAGCAGTTCTTC.

This clonotype showed up many times. The rearrangement uses TRBV5-1 and TRBJ2-7; D assignment may be TRBD1 or TRBD2 (6 bases each). Germline V gene data show CDR1 as SGHRS and CDR2 as YFSETQ. V lost 5 bases and J lost 5, with 29 bases in between. The CDR3 spans 18 residues. The CDR3 spells CASSRGGSGLSLVDEQYF. Here the CDR3 DNA reads TGCGCCAGCAGTAGAGGGGGGTCCGGACTCTCGTTGGTAGACGAGCAGTACTTC.

This clonotype appeared many times. One junction end does not reproduce the germline sequence, and a read error may be involved. The chain carries TRBV14 and TRBJ1-1, with D hard to call. Per germline, CDR1 SGHDN and CDR2 FVKESK. The CDR3 has 13 amino acids. CDR3 in DNA: TGTGCCAGCAGCCAAGTAGGAGCCTTAGTGACGGACTTT. Protein: CASSQVGALVTDF.

This clonotype was picked up many times. This chain connects TRBV2 to TRBJ1-2; D is ambiguous. Germline CDR1 and CDR2: SNHLY and FYNNEI. The CDR3 is 14 residues long. V lost 0 bases to trimming and J lost 7 bases, with 12 bases between them. CDR3 DNA sequence: TGTGCCAGCAGTGAAGCCACAGTCTTCAGTGGCTACACCTTC. Translation: CASSEATVFSGYTF. Drawing the rest from reference TRBV2 and TRBJ1-2, the complete variable domain is EPEVTQTPSHQVTQMGQEVILRCVPISNHLYFYWYRQILGQKVEFLVSFYNNEISEKSEIFDDQFSVERPDGSNFTLKIRSTKLEDSAMYFCASSEATVFSGYTFGSGTRLTVV.

This clonotype was observed at least ten times. The chain joins TRBV6-1 to TRBJ1-5; D is possibly TRBD1 (5 bases). Germline CDR1 is MNHNS and CDR2 is SASEGT. The V gene lost 6 bases and the J gene lost 6 bases, with 15 bases spanning the gap. The CDR3 covers 14 residues. In nucleotides, the CDR3 is TGTGCCAGCAGGGGCGGGACCGGTGGTCAGCCCCAGCATTTT. Its protein is CASRGGTGGQPQHF.

This clonotype has ten or more counts. Sequence at one end of the junction differs from germline and may be a read error. This rearrangement joins TRBV11-2 to TRBJ2-1; 15 bases fit TRBD2. There are 18 residues in the CDR3. In germline, CDR1 is SGHAT, CDR2 FQNNGV. CDR3 sequence: CASSQGGLAGGPHNEQFF. The CDR3 DNA follows: TGCGCCAGCAGCCAAGGTGGACTAGCGGGAGGGCCCCACAATGAGCAGTTCTTC.